This T cell receptor (beta chain) was captured by sequencing in a study of Ad26.COV2.S vaccination and SARS-CoV-2 variants. On the study more broadly: Participants got Ad26.COV2.S intramuscularly, once or twice 56 days apart.

Trimming shortened V by 3 bases and J by 6 bases, and 10 bases separated the two germline ends. The CDR3 consists of 13 residues. Germline loops: CDR1 WNHNN, CDR2 SYGVQD (reference sequence). Remarks on this clone: Its antigen remains unidentified.

Stated treatment: 15 to 20 received Ad26.COV2.S at low or high dose, single or two shots; roughly five received placebo; per-sample allocation not given. The samples were gathered on day 63 after the first injection of vaccine or placebo. Whole-study results and caveats: Vaccine recipients surpassed placebo recipients in spike-specific TCR breadth. TCR breadth and depth analyses may have underestimated total T cell responses. Recipients of vaccine and of placebo showed similar breadth of their non-spike TCR repertoires.

The table came from immunoSEQ multiplex PCR; TCRdb's copy has only in-frame clones and leaves some out. The sample includes around 500,000 clones, around 89% of them seen just once. This receptor was obtained from a person between 18 and 65 years old who received the Ad26.COV2.S COVID-19 vaccine or a placebo. The rearrangement links TRBV10-1 to TRBJ2-3, with D perhaps matching TRBD1 or TRBD2 (5 bases each). This specimen consisted of peripheral blood, obtained in a trial of Ad26.COV2.S vaccine versus placebo. In DNA, the CDR3 is TGCGCCAGCAGTGACCCCGAGGGGGATACGCAGTATTTT. Translated, it gives CASSDPEGDTQYF.